These 4 T cell receptor beta chains share one sample of origin, sequenced in a study of OX40 agonist ivuxolimab in advanced cancers. Measured with immunoSEQ multiplex PCR; TCRdb has only the in-frame clones, and not every one. The sample lists more than 60,000 clones, roughly 73% occurring once. The sequencing used CD4+ or CD8+ T cells sorted from blood, collected in a trial of the OX40 agonist ivuxolimab. Receptor source: an adult with an advanced solid tumor such as melanoma, head and neck, liver or kidney cancer.

The J gene is TRBJ2-1, the V gene TRBV5-8, with D maybe TRBD2 (5 bases). V lost 3 bases and J 8 bases, leaving 18 bases between the germline ends. CDR1 and CDR2 (germline): SGHTS, YDEGEE. The CDR3 totals 15 residues. CDR3 residues: CASSSGLVQFHEQFF. The CDR3, as DNA: TGTGCCAGCAGCTCCGGACTGGTTCAGTTCCATGAGCAGTTCTTC.

The rearrangement joins TRBV5-1 to TRBJ1-1, with 7 bases lining up with TRBD1. This CDR3 is built from 15 residues. The germline CDR1 and CDR2 sequences are SGHRS and YFSETQ. Trimming removed 4 bases from V and 1 base from J; junction bases left unmatched: 7. CDR3 in amino acids: CASSPGDRWNTEAFF. CDR3 coding DNA: TGCGCCAGCAGCCCGGGGGACAGATGGAACACTGAAGCTTTCTTT.

The V and J genes are TRBV6-1 and TRBJ2-2; D is ambiguous. Germline loops: CDR1 MNHNS, CDR2 SASEGT. The V end was cut by 4 bases, the J end by 5 bases, with 11 bases between. The CDR3 covers 14 residues. CDR3 sequence reads: CASSVSRQTGELFF. The CDR3 DNA is TGTGCCAGCAGTGTGTCCCGGCAGACCGGGGAGCTGTTTTTT.

CDR3 in DNA: TGTGCCTGGAGGGTCCGCGGGACTAGCGGTACCCAGTACTTC. Its protein product is CAWRVRGTSGTQYF. The V call is TRBV30, the J call TRBJ2-5, with 11 bases identical to TRBD2. This CDR3 is built from 14 residues. With V trimmed by 3 bases and J by 8 bases, 8 bases remained unmatched. Per germline, CDR1 GTSNPN and CDR2 SVGIG (reference sequence).